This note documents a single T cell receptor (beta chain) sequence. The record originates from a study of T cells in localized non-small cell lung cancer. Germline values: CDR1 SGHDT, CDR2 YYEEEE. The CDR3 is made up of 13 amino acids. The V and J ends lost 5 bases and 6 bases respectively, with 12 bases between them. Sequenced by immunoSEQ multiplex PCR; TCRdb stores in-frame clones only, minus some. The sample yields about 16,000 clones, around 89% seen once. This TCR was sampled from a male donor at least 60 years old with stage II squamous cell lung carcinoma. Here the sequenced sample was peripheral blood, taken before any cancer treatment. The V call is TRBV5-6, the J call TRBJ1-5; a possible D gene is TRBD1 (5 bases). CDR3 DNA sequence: TGTGCCAGCAGTTCCTGGGGGGTTCAGCCCCAGCATTTT. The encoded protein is CASSSWGVQPQHF.